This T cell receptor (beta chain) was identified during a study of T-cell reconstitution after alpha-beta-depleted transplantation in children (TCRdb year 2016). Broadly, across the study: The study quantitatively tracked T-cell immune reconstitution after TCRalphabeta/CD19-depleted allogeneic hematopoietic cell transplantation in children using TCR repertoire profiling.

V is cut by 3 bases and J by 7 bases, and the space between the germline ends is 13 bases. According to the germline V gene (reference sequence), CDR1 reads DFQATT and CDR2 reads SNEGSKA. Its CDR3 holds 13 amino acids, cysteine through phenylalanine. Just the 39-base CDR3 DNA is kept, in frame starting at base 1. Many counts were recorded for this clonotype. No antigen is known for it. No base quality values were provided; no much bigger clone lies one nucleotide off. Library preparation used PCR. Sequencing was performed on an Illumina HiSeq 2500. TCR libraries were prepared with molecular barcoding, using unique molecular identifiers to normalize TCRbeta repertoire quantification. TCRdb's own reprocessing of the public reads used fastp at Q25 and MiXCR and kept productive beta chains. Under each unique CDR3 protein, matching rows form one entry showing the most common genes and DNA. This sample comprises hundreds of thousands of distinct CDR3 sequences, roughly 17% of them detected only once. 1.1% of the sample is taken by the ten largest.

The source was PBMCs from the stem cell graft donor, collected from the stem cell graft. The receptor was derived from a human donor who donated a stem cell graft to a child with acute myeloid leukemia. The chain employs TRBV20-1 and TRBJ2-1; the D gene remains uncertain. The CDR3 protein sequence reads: CSASGPLKNEQFF. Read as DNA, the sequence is TGCAGTGCTAGCGGGCCTCTAAAAAATGAGCAGTTCTTC.